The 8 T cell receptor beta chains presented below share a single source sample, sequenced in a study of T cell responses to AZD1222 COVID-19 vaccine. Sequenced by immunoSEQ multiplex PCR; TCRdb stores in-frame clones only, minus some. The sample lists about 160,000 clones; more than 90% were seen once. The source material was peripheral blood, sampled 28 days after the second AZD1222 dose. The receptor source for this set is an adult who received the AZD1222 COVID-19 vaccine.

The CDR3 DNA reads as TGTGCCAGCAGCACCTGGACAGGGTTAGGGGATGAGCAGTTCTTC. It codes for CASSTWTGLGDEQFF. The V and J genes are TRBV9 and TRBJ2-1; TRBD1 agrees at 8 bases. The CDR3 covers 15 residues. The V segment lost 4 bases and the J segment 8 bases; nucleotides outside the gene matches: 11. The germline V gene has CDR1 SGDLS and CDR2 YYNGEE.

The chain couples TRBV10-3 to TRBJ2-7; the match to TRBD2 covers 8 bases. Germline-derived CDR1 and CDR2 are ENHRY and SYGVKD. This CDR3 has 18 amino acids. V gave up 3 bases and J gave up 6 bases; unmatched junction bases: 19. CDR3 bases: TGTGCCATCAGTGAACGTGGCTACGCGGGAGGTTCTATGGGCGAGCAGTACTTC. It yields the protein CAISERGYAGGSMGEQYF.

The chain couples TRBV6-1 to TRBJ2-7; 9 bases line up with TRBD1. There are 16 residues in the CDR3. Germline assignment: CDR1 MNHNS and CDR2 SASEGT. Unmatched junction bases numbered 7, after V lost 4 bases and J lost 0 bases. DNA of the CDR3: TGTGCCAGCAGTGGGAGACAGGGGGGCTACTCCTACGAGCAGTACTTC. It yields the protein CASSGRQGGYSYEQYF.

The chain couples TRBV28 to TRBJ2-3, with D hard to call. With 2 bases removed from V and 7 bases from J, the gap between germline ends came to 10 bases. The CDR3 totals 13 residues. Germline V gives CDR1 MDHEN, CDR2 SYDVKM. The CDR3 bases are TGTGCCAGCAGTTTACCCAATGCGAATACGCAGTATTTT. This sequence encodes CASSLPNANTQYF.

The chain's CDR3 is CASSLAGAGGNTIYF. The DNA for the CDR3 is TGTGCCAGCAGCTTAGCGGGGGCGGGTGGAAACACCATATATTTT. The rearrangement joins TRBV7-6 to TRBJ1-3; D perhaps matches TRBD1 (6 bases). The CDR3 is 15 residues long. Trimming stripped 0 bases from V and 3 bases from J, with 9 bases between. CDR1 SGHVS and CDR2 FNYEAQ come from the germline V gene.

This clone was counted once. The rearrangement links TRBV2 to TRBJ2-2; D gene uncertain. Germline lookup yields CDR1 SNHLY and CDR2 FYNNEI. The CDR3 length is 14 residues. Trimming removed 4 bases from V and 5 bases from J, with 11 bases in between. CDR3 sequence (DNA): TGTGCCAGCAGTGGGAGAACAGCAACCGGGGAGCTGTTTTTT. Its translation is CASSGRTATGELFF.

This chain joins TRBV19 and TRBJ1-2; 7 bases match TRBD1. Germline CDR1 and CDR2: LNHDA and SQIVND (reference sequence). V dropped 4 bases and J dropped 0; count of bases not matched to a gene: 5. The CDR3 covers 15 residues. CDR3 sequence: CASSSTGEPNYGYTF. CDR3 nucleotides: TGTGCCAGTAGTAGTACAGGGGAACCTAACTATGGCTACACCTTC. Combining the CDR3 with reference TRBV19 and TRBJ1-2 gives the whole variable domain DGGITQSPKYLFRKEGQNVTLSCEQNLNHDAMYWYRQDPGQGLRLIYYSQIVNDFQKGDIAEGYSVSREKKESFPLTVTSAQKNPTAFYLCASSSTGEPNYGYTFGSGTRLTVV.

The CDR3: CATSDETHNEQFF. CDR3 in DNA: TGTGCCACCAGTGATGAGACACACAATGAGCAGTTCTTC. The V gene is TRBV24-1, the J gene TRBJ2-1; no firm D call. This CDR3 is built from 13 residues. Looked up from germline, CDR1 is KGHDR and CDR2 is SFDVKD. V lost 3 bases and J lost 5, with 7 bases in between.